The TCR beta chain under discussion was sequenced for a study of OX40 agonist ivuxolimab in advanced cancers. Study in general: Partial responses were achieved by three patients, one with hepatocellular carcinoma and two with cutaneous melanoma. Study-level results: Low clonal expansion, among the lowest seen, marked partial responders at 0.1-3.0 mg/kg.

The germline CDR1 and CDR2 sequences are MNHNS and SASEGT. The CDR3 length is 14 residues. V lost 2 bases, J lost 1 base, and 5 bases lay in between. Concerning this clone itself: Its cognate antigen is unknown.

Generated by immunoSEQ multiplex PCR, the TCRdb table keeps only in-frame clones and is missing some. The table lists 95,000 or so clones, under 95% of them singletons. The rearrangement links TRBV6-1 to TRBJ2-2; the D is unclear. The origin of this receptor is an adult with an advanced solid tumor such as melanoma, head and neck, liver or kidney cancer. Source: CD4+ or CD8+ T cells sorted from blood, taken in a trial of the OX40 agonist ivuxolimab. In nucleotides, the CDR3 is TGTGCCAGCAGTGAACTGAGGAACACCGGGGAGCTGTTTTTT. Amino acids: CASSELRNTGELFF.